The rows below give T cell receptor beta chains drawn from one sample of a study of vaccination and CD4 T cells after COVID-19. These receptors have no known antigen. TCRdb ran MiXCR on the PCR reads and lists one entry per CDR3 protein. Among 12,000 or so distinct CDR3 sequences listed, 45% to 55% were seen once. This material consisted of cultured CD4+ T cells from blood, taken after SARS-CoV-2 vaccination. Receptors were obtained from a human donor with COVID-19. The CDR3 runs from the conserved cysteine through the conserved F or W. D genes are given only for firm matches. Clone size is stated in some rows and not others, as once, few, many or a class when expanded.

j_call: TRBJ1-3; clone_size: once; v_call: TRBV19; d_call: NA; cdr3_nt: TGTGCCAGTAGCCCGGGCGGAAACACCATATATTTT; cdr3_aa: CASSPGGNTIYF
j_call: TRBJ1-1; clone_size: NA; v_call: TRBV27; d_call: NA; cdr3_nt: TGTGCCAGCAGTTTTACCGGACTGGGGGTCACTGAAGCTTTCTTT; cdr3_aa: CASSFTGLGVTEAFF
j_call: TRBJ2-7; clone_size: few; v_call: TRBV24-1; d_call: NA; cdr3_nt: TGTGCCGGTAGACAGGAGGATTACGAGCAGTACTTC; cdr3_aa: CAGRQEDYEQYF
j_call: TRBJ1-5; clone_size: NA; v_call: TRBV20-1; d_call: NA; cdr3_nt: TGCAGTGCCCCATCCCAGGGCCGTGGCAATCAGCCCCGGCATTTT; cdr3_aa: CSAPSQGRGNQPRHF
j_call: TRBJ2-5; clone_size: NA; v_call: TRBV7-2; d_call: TRBD2; cdr3_nt: TGTGCCAGCAGCTTAGTGGGGGGACTACAAGAGACCCAGTACTTC; cdr3_aa: CASSLVGGLQETQYF
j_call: TRBJ2-1; clone_size: NA; v_call: TRBV12-5; d_call: NA; cdr3_nt: TGTGCTAGTGCTTTGGAGGAGATCTACAATGAGCAGTTCTTC; cdr3_aa: CASALEEIYNEQFF
j_call: TRBJ1-1; clone_size: NA; v_call: TRBV28; d_call: NA; cdr3_nt: TGTGCCACCACCCTAAGGGGCACCACTGAAGCTTTCTTT; cdr3_aa: CATTLRGTTEAFF
j_call: TRBJ2-5; clone_size: NA; v_call: TRBV12-3/TRBV12-4; d_call: NA; cdr3_nt: TGTGCCAGCACCGCCAGGGGAAGGGAGACCCAGTACTTC; cdr3_aa: CASTARGRETQYF
j_call: TRBJ2-1; clone_size: NA; v_call: TRBV6-2/TRBV6-3; d_call: NA; cdr3_nt: TGTGCCAGCAGCGGACTTCTAGGGGGTTTCTACAATGAGCAGTTCTTC; cdr3_aa: CASSGLLGGFYNEQFF
j_call: TRBJ2-5; clone_size: NA; v_call: TRBV9; d_call: NA; cdr3_nt: TGTGCCAGCAGCGTAGACGGGACCCAGTACTTC; cdr3_aa: CASSVDGTQYF
j_call: TRBJ2-7; clone_size: NA; v_call: TRBV19; d_call: NA; cdr3_nt: TGTGCCAGTAGTCCGCGGGACACTGTCGTGTACGAGCAGTACTTC; cdr3_aa: CASSPRDTVVYEQYF
j_call: TRBJ1-2; clone_size: NA; v_call: TRBV15; d_call: TRBD1; cdr3_nt: TGTGCCACCAGCGGCCGACAGGGGTACTATGGCTACACCTTC; cdr3_aa: CATSGRQGYYGYTF
j_call: TRBJ2-5; clone_size: few; v_call: TRBV20-1; d_call: TRBD2; cdr3_nt: TGCAGTGCTAGAGATTCCCGGGGGGGCCGAGAGACCCAGTACTTC; cdr3_aa: CSARDSRGGRETQYF
j_call: TRBJ2-5; clone_size: NA; v_call: TRBV7-2; d_call: NA; cdr3_nt: TGTGCCAGCAGCTTTACCAGCACCTATGAGACCCAGTACTTC; cdr3_aa: CASSFTSTYETQYF
j_call: TRBJ1-5; clone_size: NA; v_call: TRBV6-1; d_call: NA; cdr3_nt: TGTGCCAGCAGTCCTACAGGGCTTAGCAATCAGCCCCAGCATTTT; cdr3_aa: CASSPTGLSNQPQHF
j_call: TRBJ2-7; clone_size: NA; v_call: TRBV20-1; d_call: NA; cdr3_nt: TGCAGTGCTAATATAGCGTCGGTCGACGAGCAGTACTTC; cdr3_aa: CSANIASVDEQYF
j_call: TRBJ1-1; clone_size: NA; v_call: TRBV24-1; d_call: NA; cdr3_nt: TGTGCCACCAGTGAGCAATCGAACACTGAAGCTTTCTTT; cdr3_aa: CATSEQSNTEAFF
j_call: TRBJ1-2; clone_size: once; v_call: TRBV6-2/TRBV6-3; d_call: NA; cdr3_nt: TGTGCCAGCATCGAGGCCGGGACTGCAAATGGCTACACCTTC; cdr3_aa: CASIEAGTANGYTF
j_call: TRBJ1-1; clone_size: NA; v_call: TRBV20-1; d_call: TRBD1; cdr3_nt: TGCAGTGCTGGATTTCCTGGACAGGGTAACACTGAAGCTTTCTTT; cdr3_aa: CSAGFPGQGNTEAFF
j_call: TRBJ1-1; clone_size: NA; v_call: TRBV7-2; d_call: NA; cdr3_nt: TGTGCCAGCAGTGGGCAGGTTTTGGGCACTGAAGCTTTCTTT; cdr3_aa: CASSGQVLGTEAFF
j_call: TRBJ1-1; clone_size: few; v_call: TRBV11-2; d_call: NA; cdr3_nt: TGTGCCAGCAGTTTATTACGGGACTCCGGGCCGAGGTTT; cdr3_aa: CASSLLRDSGPRF
j_call: TRBJ2-1; clone_size: few; v_call: TRBV20-1; d_call: TRBD2; cdr3_nt: TGCAGTGCTCAGCGGGGGGGCAATGAGCAGTTCTTC; cdr3_aa: CSAQRGGNEQFF
j_call: TRBJ1-6; clone_size: NA; v_call: TRBV7-9; d_call: NA; cdr3_nt: TGTGCCAGCAGCTCCGACGGAATACCTGGCCTCCACTTT; cdr3_aa: CASSSDGIPGLHF
j_call: TRBJ1-6; clone_size: NA; v_call: TRBV7-6; d_call: TRBD1; cdr3_nt: TGTGCCAGCAGCTTAGATCACTACACCGGGACAGGGAATAATTCACCCCTCCACTTT; cdr3_aa: CASSLDHYTGTGNNSPLHF
j_call: TRBJ2-7; clone_size: NA; v_call: TRBV20-1; d_call: NA; cdr3_nt: TGCAGTGCTAGAGATCCCCAGGCCTACGAGCAGTACTTC; cdr3_aa: CSARDPQAYEQYF
j_call: TRBJ2-3; clone_size: once; v_call: TRBV28; d_call: TRBD1; cdr3_nt: TGTGCCAGCACCCTGGGGGACAGGGGAACAGATACGCAGTATTTT; cdr3_aa: CASTLGDRGTDTQYF
j_call: TRBJ2-5; clone_size: few; v_call: TRBV12-3/TRBV12-4; d_call: TRBD2; cdr3_nt: TGTGCCAGCAGCGGACTAGCGGGGAGGTTAGAGACCCAGTACTTC; cdr3_aa: CASSGLAGRLETQYF
j_call: TRBJ2-5; clone_size: NA; v_call: TRBV9; d_call: TRBD2; cdr3_nt: TGTGCCAGCAGCGTAGGTAGTAGCGGGGGGCAAGAGACCCAGTACTTC; cdr3_aa: CASSVGSSGGQETQYF
j_call: TRBJ1-6; clone_size: NA; v_call: TRBV4-2; d_call: NA; cdr3_nt: TGTGCCAGCAGCCAAGAAGTCGGGGTGAAGAATTCACCCCTCCACTTT; cdr3_aa: CASSQEVGVKNSPLHF
j_call: TRBJ2-3; clone_size: NA; v_call: TRBV27; d_call: TRBD1; cdr3_nt: TGTGCCAGCAGTAACAAACAGGGGGCCCTCACAGATACGCAGTATTTT; cdr3_aa: CASSNKQGALTDTQYF
j_call: TRBJ1-6; clone_size: few; v_call: TRBV6-1; d_call: NA; cdr3_nt: TGTGCCAGCAGTGAAATGGTAGGGGTGGGTAATTCACCCCTCCACTTT; cdr3_aa: CASSEMVGVGNSPLHF
j_call: TRBJ1-6; clone_size: NA; v_call: TRBV6-1; d_call: TRBD1; cdr3_nt: TGTGCCAGCAGGACGACAGGGAACGCCTATAATTCACCCCTCCACTTT; cdr3_aa: CASRTTGNAYNSPLHF
j_call: TRBJ1-1; clone_size: NA; v_call: TRBV12-3/TRBV12-4; d_call: NA; cdr3_nt: TGTGCCAGCAGCCCCCGGCGGGGAGGCACTGAAGCTTTCTTT; cdr3_aa: CASSPRRGGTEAFF
j_call: TRBJ2-7; clone_size: few; v_call: TRBV28; d_call: TRBD2; cdr3_nt: TGTGCCAGTAGAGCGGGGGGCCTCTACGAGCAGTACTTC; cdr3_aa: CASRAGGLYEQYF
j_call: TRBJ2-3; clone_size: few; v_call: TRBV20-1; d_call: NA; cdr3_nt: TGCAGTGCTAGAGTGGAAACGGGGGGCGGCTTGGCGCAGTATTTT; cdr3_aa: CSARVETGGGLAQYF
j_call: TRBJ2-2; clone_size: few; v_call: TRBV20-1; d_call: NA; cdr3_nt: TGCAGTGCAGGCCTGAACACCGGGGAGCTGTTTTTT; cdr3_aa: CSAGLNTGELFF
j_call: TRBJ1-2; clone_size: NA; v_call: TRBV30; d_call: TRBD1; cdr3_nt: TGTGCCTGGGGCCCCGGGCAGGAGGGGGCCGGCTACACCTTC; cdr3_aa: CAWGPGQEGAGYTF
j_call: TRBJ2-3; clone_size: NA; v_call: TRBV7-7; d_call: NA; cdr3_nt: TGTGCTAGCAGCCCCTTAGTTCCAGGGGGGGCCGTAGATACGCAGTATTTT; cdr3_aa: CASSPLVPGGAVDTQYF
j_call: TRBJ1-2; clone_size: NA; v_call: TRBV20-1; d_call: TRBD1; cdr3_nt: TGCAGTGCTAGAACCCGGGGAGGGACAGGCTCGGAGGGCTACACCTTC; cdr3_aa: CSARTRGGTGSEGYTF
j_call: TRBJ2-3; clone_size: few; v_call: TRBV6-1; d_call: TRBD2; cdr3_nt: TGTGCCAGCAGTCCCTGGCGGGGGAATACGCAGTATTTT; cdr3_aa: CASSPWRGNTQYF
j_call: TRBJ1-5; clone_size: NA; v_call: TRBV6-1; d_call: TRBD1; cdr3_nt: TGTGCCAGCAGCCGCGGGACAGGGGACAATCAGCCCCAGCATTTT; cdr3_aa: CASSRGTGDNQPQHF
j_call: TRBJ1-5; clone_size: NA; v_call: TRBV6-2/TRBV6-3; d_call: TRBD1; cdr3_nt: TGTGCCAGCAGCCTGACAGGGAATCAGCCCCAGCATTTT; cdr3_aa: CASSLTGNQPQHF
j_call: TRBJ2-5; clone_size: NA; v_call: TRBV19; d_call: NA; cdr3_nt: TGTGCCAGTAGGCAGACAACAACGGAGACCCAGTACTTC; cdr3_aa: CASRQTTTETQYF
j_call: TRBJ2-5; clone_size: NA; v_call: TRBV6-1; d_call: NA; cdr3_nt: TGTGCCAGCAGTGAAGTTGGGGGGACGGGAGAGACCCAGTACTTC; cdr3_aa: CASSEVGGTGETQYF
j_call: TRBJ1-2; clone_size: NA; v_call: TRBV18; d_call: NA; cdr3_nt: TGTGCCAGCTCACCTCGTGAAGGACAGAACTATGGCTACACCTTC; cdr3_aa: CASSPREGQNYGYTF
j_call: TRBJ1-2; clone_size: NA; v_call: TRBV28; d_call: NA; cdr3_nt: TGTGCCACGCCGGGGGGGAATGGCTACACCTTC; cdr3_aa: CATPGGNGYTF
j_call: TRBJ2-7; clone_size: NA; v_call: TRBV20-1; d_call: TRBD1; cdr3_nt: TGCAGTGCTAGAAGTGGGACAGGTCTTTACGAGCAGTACTTC; cdr3_aa: CSARSGTGLYEQYF
j_call: TRBJ1-4; clone_size: NA; v_call: TRBV25-1; d_call: TRBD1; cdr3_nt: TGTGCCAGCAGTTACGGTCAGGGGGCTATGTTTGAAAAACTGTTTTTT; cdr3_aa: CASSYGQGAMFEKLFF